Described below is a single T cell receptor (beta chain) sequence and its context. This clone was picked up one time. No cognate antigen has been identified for it. No much larger clone is present one base from it, and per-base qualities are unavailable. This entry comes from a study of cytomegalovirus exposure and HLA in healthy donors (dated by TCRdb to between 2016 and 2019). Notes on the research overall: An earlier analysis of some 500 of the donors reported 276 Gb of sequence data and approximately 110 million unique TCR beta sequences from roughly 180 million T cells. Donor age, sex, ethnicity and CMV serostatus were compiled alongside the repertoire data. The study was designed to test whether signatures of past pathogen exposure could be identified by cataloging public T cell receptors. The T cell repertoires of under 750 subjects were profiled by immunosequencing and related to cytomegalovirus serostatus. To decide whether each TCR beta V gene segment behaved as functional or pseudogenic, an earlier analysis of fewer than 750 of the donors relied on high-throughput TCR beta sequencing. A later genetic analysis used genome-wide SNP genotypes for about three fifths of the 666 donors, treating that subset as a discovery cohort. Roughly five DR-DQ haplotypes were treated as single units for association and clustering because of strong linkage in the cohort. All discovery cohort repertoires had been generated using a single sequencing platform. The study combined high-throughput TCR immunosequencing, statistical association of individual TCRs with disease status, and machine learning to predict cytomegalovirus infection status. In addition to the first cohort of approximately 650 subjects, a separate validation cohort of 120 different subjects was used. In a later analysis, previously published TCR beta repertoires from some 640 donors were re-analyzed and high-resolution HLA genotyping was added so that TCR occurrence patterns could be studied. On average, roughly 250,000 unique TCR beta nucleotide sequences were sequenced per donor among 398 genotyped donors of the cohort, with roughly 18% of those sequences being non-productive. HLA typing covered class I and class II loci at four-digit resolution. Typing coverage differed by locus: A, B, C, DRB1 and DQB1 were typed in roughly 620-630 donors, DQA1 in approximately 520, DPA1 in 600 to 610, and DPB1 in 450 to 490. An early release covering 550 to 650 HLA-typed donors comprised approximately 290 gigabases of sequencing data and 65 million to 100 million unique TCR sequences. Rather than drawing on any new phenotypic data, the later analysis identified candidate immune exposures from TCR beta sequences and the way those sequences occurred across donors. Of the approximately 400 genotyped donors, about 80% fell in the genetic ancestry cluster associated with self-reported Caucasian donors. The full study reports these points: Because counts were too low, about 15 rarely observed V segments, including chromosome 9 orphons, were left out of the earlier analysis of some 600 of the donors. When HLA alleles, especially DR and DQ, strongly co-occurred, TCR associations were difficult to assign to individual alleles. A few of the identified cytomegalovirus-associated TCR beta chains were confirmed in vitro to be specific for cytomegalovirus antigens. Because some donors lacked HLA typing at each locus, the association tests relied only on the typed subset. Most CMV-associated TCR beta chains appeared to be HLA-restricted in a later analysis, and the HLA associations seemed to be driven largely by CMV exposure. A later genetic analysis associated a missense DCLRE1C variant with V-gene and J-gene trimming of TCR beta chains, and an independent cohort replicated the association. A later genetic analysis reported fewer N-insertions in productive TCRs among donors in an Asian-associated ancestry cluster than the roughly 720-donor mean. Broadly in line with IMGT annotations, most TCR beta V segments showed up in productive rearrangements about 87% or about 30% of the time in an earlier analysis of several hundred of the donors. In a later analysis, HLA-associated TCR beta chains showed more clonal expansion and lower generation probabilities than non-associated chains that were equally common. In this cohort, only TCR beta chains were sequenced, and detectable features were limited by the absence of alpha or paired-chain data. For the cohort, immune exposure information was limited to CMV serostatus. Linkage disequilibrium might explain the correlated functional status among segregating V segments, but an unknown experimental factor could not be excluded. While some public TCRs were present in many individuals, most TCR sequences turned up only very rarely across donors. The 87-base-pair reads could not distinguish some IMGT-functional V segments, including TRBV6-2 and TRBV6-3, so those segments were excluded. A later analysis reported that several top co-occurrence clusters appeared linked to parvovirus B19, influenza, CMV and Epstein-Barr virus. In a later analysis, some 17,000 TCR beta sequences were associated with specific HLA alleles at a false discovery rate of 0.05. A cluster of highly shared sequence variants was judged likely to be a technical artifact of the sequencing pipeline. The study listed approximately 150 TCR beta chains as associated with cytomegalovirus. Roughly uniform sequencing depth across donors was assumed in presence/absence analyses, although this assumption may not hold. A further reported finding was that TCR beta sequences accurately predicted the HLA-A and HLA-B alleles for most subjects in the first cohort. According to a later analysis, TCR association rates differed among HLA loci, with DRB1 alleles showing the most associated TCRs and HLA-C alleles showing the fewest. The classifier was reported to diagnose cytomegalovirus status with high specificity and sensitivity in both the original and validation cohorts. It was suggested by the authors that the approach could potentially be generalized to other disease states and immunological phenotypes.

Inclusive of the bounding cysteine and phenylalanine, the CDR3 is 15 residues long. Only the CDR3 region is kept as DNA, spanning 45 bases read in frame from base 1. V loses 7 bases, J loses 1 base, and the germline ends lie 16 bases apart. The germline V gene gives CDR1 as MNHNS and CDR2 as SASEGT. The cohort consisted of 650 to 850 healthy bone marrow donors. At the time of sampling, every cohort member was nominally healthy, though immune exposures that went unrecorded were likely present. The donor was CMV seropositive and belonged to the group of over 250 seropositive cohort members. A peripheral blood sample was provided by each donor, and peripheral blood mononuclear cells were used for TCR beta sequencing. The Qiagen DNeasy Blood Extraction Kit was used to extract genomic DNA from the blood cell samples. The library was produced with the immunoSEQ multiplex PCR assay. A mixture of 60 forward primers for TCR Vbeta segments and 13 reverse primers for TCR Jbeta segments was used in the multiplex PCR. A multiplex PCR assay on genomic DNA amplified the CDR3 region of rearranged TCR beta genes. The Illumina HiSeq System was used to sequence the amplified TCR beta libraries as 87-base-pair reads. The authors' pipeline ran thus. A later analysis tallied roughly 78 million unique TCR beta chains across the 600 to 700 repertoires, and about 10 million of those chains were shared by two or more donors. Raw reads were error-corrected and collapsed into unique sequences with a nearest-neighbor algorithm that merged closely related sequences to remove PCR and sequencing errors. Alignment of CDR3 sequences to IMGT reference sequences was used to assign V, D and J gene segments. For a sequence to be retained, at least a six-nucleotide match to both a V gene segment and a J gene segment was required. Rearrangements were classified as productive when the CDR3 lacked stop codons and remained in frame with V and J, and all other rearrangements were classified as non-productive. CDR3 was defined according to IMGT convention as the region running from the second conserved V-encoded cysteine to the conserved J-encoded phenylalanine. The earlier analysis of approximately 590 of the donors excluded any sequence lacking an unambiguous match to a single V gene segment. An earlier analysis of 500 to 600 of the donors classified V segments as functional when productive rearrangements were above 56.7% and as segregating when the standard deviation between donors was above 5%. A statistical classification framework was built for diagnosing cytomegalovirus status from the catalog of TCR beta chain sequences. In a later analysis, V and J genes were assigned by comparing TCR nucleotide sequences against IMGT/GENE-DB human TR gene sequences. Using the TCRdist pipeline, a later analysis assigned CDR3 sequences along with most-parsimonious VDJ recombination scenarios. In a later analysis, every TCR beta chain was defined by the combination of its CDR3 amino acid sequence and its V-gene family, and reads without a unique V-gene family were dropped. As a way to deal with suspected cross-contamination and a sequencing artifact, a later analysis dropped roughly 620 nucleotide sequences that were highly shared and had low generation probability. A later analysis calculated a clonal expansion index for each public chain from normalized within-repertoire ranks of inferred template counts. In a later analysis, generation probabilities were computed with a VDJ recombination model fitted to out-of-frame rearrangements, and the resulting probabilities were checked against IGoR. Hypergeometric tests were used in a later analysis to score TCR-TCR, TCR-HLA and TCR-CMV co-occurrence, with a repertoire-size bias correction applied to the TCR pairs. In a later analysis, false discovery rates were estimated by permuting HLA or CMV assignments 20 times. In a later analysis, co-occurring TCRs were grouped using DBSCAN, with TCRdist sequence similarity added in when clustering inside HLA-allele-positive subsets. Co-occurrence clustering excluded repertoires with fewer than 30,000 or more than 120,000 public chains, plus five with anomalous nucleotide sharing. Drawn from immuneACCESS, this table holds only the in-frame rearrangements with V and J called that TCRdb kept. Clones are partly lost; checked studies trace under half to an unresolved V gene and leave the rest unexplained. V and J calls and clone size follow that table, whereas D and trimming were derived from the DNA. This sample comprises under 150,000 clones, roughly 74% of them detected only once. Of the sample, about 6.6% falls within the top ten clones.

Sequencing was done on a sample of PBMCs. The chain employs TRBV6-1 and TRBJ2-5; a tentative D match to TRBD2 spans 7 bases. This TCR derives from a woman in her thirties or forties in good health and CMV-seropositive. In nucleotide form, the sequence is TGTGCCAGCAAATTCGGCGGGGGCCCCCAAGAGACCCAGTACTTC. This yields the protein CASKFGGGPQETQYF.